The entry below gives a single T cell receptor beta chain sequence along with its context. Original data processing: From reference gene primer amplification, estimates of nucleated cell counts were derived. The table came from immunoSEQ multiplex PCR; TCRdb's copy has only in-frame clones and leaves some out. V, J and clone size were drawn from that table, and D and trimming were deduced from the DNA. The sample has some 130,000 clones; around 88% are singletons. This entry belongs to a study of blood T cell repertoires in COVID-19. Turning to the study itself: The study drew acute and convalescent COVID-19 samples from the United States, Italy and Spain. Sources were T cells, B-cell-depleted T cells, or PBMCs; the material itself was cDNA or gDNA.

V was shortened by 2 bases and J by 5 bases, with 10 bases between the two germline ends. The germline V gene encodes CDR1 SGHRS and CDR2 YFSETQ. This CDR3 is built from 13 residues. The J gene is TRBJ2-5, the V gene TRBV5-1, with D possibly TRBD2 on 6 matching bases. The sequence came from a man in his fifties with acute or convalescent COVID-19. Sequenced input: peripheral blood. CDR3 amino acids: CASSLGGRETQYF. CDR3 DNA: TGCGCCAGCAGCTTAGGAGGGAGGGAGACCCAGTACTTC. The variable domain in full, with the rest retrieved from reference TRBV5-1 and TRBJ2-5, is KAGVTQTPRYLIKTRGQQVTLSCSPISGHRSVSWYQQTPGQGLQFLFEYFSETQRNKGNFPGRFSGRQFSNSRSEMNVSTLELGDSALYLCASSLGGRETQYFGPGTRLLVL.